This T cell receptor (beta chain) originates from a study of cytomegalovirus exposure and HLA in healthy donors. PCR involved 60 Vbeta and 13 Jbeta primers. Only in-frame clones appear in the TCRdb table, and some are missing; sequencing was by immunoSEQ multiplex PCR. The data contain about 120,000 clones, under 90% of them seen just once; the ten biggest clones take up 2% to 2.5%. Details on this clone: The antigen is undetermined. One end of the junction varies from germline; a read error may be responsible.

Whole-study results and caveats: The listing of about 150 TCR beta chains classed them as cytomegalovirus-associated. Immune exposure data for these donors was limited to CMV serostatus.

The germline V gene has CDR1 SGHTA and CDR2 FQGTGA. The CDR3 loop spans 13 amino acids. The sample consisted of PBMCs. This chain uses TRBV7-3 with TRBJ2-7, with 7 positions matching TRBD1. This sequence was found in a middle-aged woman in good health and CMV-seronegative. The CDR3 protein is CASSLGAGGKLNF. The CDR3 DNA sequence: TGTGCCAGCAGCCTGGGGGCAGGGGGTAAACTGAACTTC.